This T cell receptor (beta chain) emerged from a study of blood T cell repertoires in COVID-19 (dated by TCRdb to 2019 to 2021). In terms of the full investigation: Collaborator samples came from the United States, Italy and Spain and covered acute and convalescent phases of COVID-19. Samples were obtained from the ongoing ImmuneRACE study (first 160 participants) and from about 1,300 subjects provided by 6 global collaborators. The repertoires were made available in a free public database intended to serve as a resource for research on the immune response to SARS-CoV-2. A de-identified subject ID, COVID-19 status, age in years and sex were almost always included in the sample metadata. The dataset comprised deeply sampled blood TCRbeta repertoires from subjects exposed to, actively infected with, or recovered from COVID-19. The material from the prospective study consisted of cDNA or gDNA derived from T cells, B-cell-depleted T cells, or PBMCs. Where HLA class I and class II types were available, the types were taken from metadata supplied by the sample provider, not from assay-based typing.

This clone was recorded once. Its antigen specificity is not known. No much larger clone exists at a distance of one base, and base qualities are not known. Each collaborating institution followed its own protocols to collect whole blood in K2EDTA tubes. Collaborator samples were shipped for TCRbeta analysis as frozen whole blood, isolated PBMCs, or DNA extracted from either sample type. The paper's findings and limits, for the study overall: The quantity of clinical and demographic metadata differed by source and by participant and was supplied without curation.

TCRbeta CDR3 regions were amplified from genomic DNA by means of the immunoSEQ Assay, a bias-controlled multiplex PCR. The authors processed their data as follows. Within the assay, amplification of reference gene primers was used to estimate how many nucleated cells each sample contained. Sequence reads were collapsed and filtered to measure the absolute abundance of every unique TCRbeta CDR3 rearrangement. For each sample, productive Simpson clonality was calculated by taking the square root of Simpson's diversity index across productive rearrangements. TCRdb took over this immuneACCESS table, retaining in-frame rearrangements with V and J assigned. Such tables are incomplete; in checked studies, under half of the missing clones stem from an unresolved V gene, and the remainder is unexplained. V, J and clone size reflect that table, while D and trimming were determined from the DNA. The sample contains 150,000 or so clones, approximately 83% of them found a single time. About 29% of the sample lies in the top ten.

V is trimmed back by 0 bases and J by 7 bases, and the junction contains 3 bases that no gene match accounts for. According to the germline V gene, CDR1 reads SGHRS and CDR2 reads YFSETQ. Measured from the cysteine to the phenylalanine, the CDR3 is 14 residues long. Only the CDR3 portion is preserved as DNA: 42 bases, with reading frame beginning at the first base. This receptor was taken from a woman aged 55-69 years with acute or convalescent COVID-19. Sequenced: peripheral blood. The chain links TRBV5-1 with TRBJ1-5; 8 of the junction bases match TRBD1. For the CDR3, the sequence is CASSLAGGRQPQHF. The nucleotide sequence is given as TGCGCCAGCAGCTTGGCAGGGGGCAGGCAGCCCCAGCATTTT.